The rows below give T cell receptor beta chains drawn from one sample of a study of metastatic and nonmetastatic thyroid tumors. Using MiXCR, TCRdb re-called clones from the PCR reads. Of fewer than 40,000 clones listed, 25% are singletons. The sequencing sample was made of blood. The origin of the receptors is a female donor with papillary thyroid cancer or a benign thyroid nodule (not recorded which). Some clones in this sample may be carry-over from other donors' samples. Both conserved end residues are part of each CDR3. Fields, in order: J gene, D gene, V gene, clone size, CDR3 protein, CDR3 DNA. The D gene is left open where the match is weak. For some rows the clone size is stated as once, few or many, or as a class when expanded; others skip it.

TRBJ1-3,-,TRBV7-2,many,CASSLDGTGNTIYF,TGTGCCAGCAGCCTGGACGGCACTGGAAACACCATATATTTT
TRBJ1-1,-,TRBV20-1,-,CSARGGGYTEAFF,TGCAGTGCTAGAGGGGGTGGATACACTGAAGCTTTCTTT
TRBJ2-1,-,TRBV6-9,-,CASSYWGLGGSDQFF,TGTGCCAGCAGTTACTGGGGACTAGGGGGCTCTGACCAGTTCTTC
TRBJ1-1,-,TRBV30,many,CAWSVVPGTEAFF,TGTGCCTGGAGTGTGGTCCCGGGGACTGAAGCTTTCTTT
TRBJ1-6,-,TRBV20-1,many,CSARWGRSSPLHF,TGCAGTGCTAGATGGGGTCGATCTTCACCCCTCCACTTT
TRBJ1-1,-,TRBV19,few,CASSDPKLGTEAFF,TGTGCCAGTAGTGACCCCAAACTGGGCACTGAAGCTTTCTTT
TRBJ2-2,-,TRBV5-1,many,CASSVRAEGGELFF,TGCGCCAGCAGCGTCAGGGCGGAGGGCGGGGAGCTGTTTTTT
TRBJ2-5,-,TRBV28,few,CASITRGRGKRQYF,TGTGCCAGCATCACCCGGGGGCGGGGTAAGAGACAGTACTTC
TRBJ2-1,TRBD2,TRBV27,-,CASSAGLAGVKNEQFF,TGTGCCAGCAGTGCCGGACTAGCGGGAGTGAAAAATGAGCAGTTCTTC
TRBJ2-2,TRBD2,TRBV19,-,CACTPFGEGTGELFF,TGTGCCTGTACCCCTTTCGGGGAGGGGACCGGGGAGCTGTTTTTT
TRBJ1-3,-,TRBV11-3,once,CASSSGNTIYF,TGTGCCAGCAGCTCTGGAAACACCATATATTTT
TRBJ2-1,TRBD2,TRBV5-1,once,CASSLGWEGLRISYNEQFF,TGCGCCAGCAGCTTGGGCTGGGAGGGACTGAGGATTTCCTACAATGAGCAGTTCTTC
TRBJ2-5,TRBD2,TRBV27,few,CASSLYSGRARETQYF,TGTGCCAGCAGTTTGTATAGCGGGAGGGCGAGAGAGACCCAGTACTTC
TRBJ1-2,-,TRBV6-1,many,CASSFDGDYGYTF,TGTGCCAGCAGTTTTGACGGGGATTATGGCTACACCTTC
TRBJ2-2,-,TRBV6-4,many,CASSDGDTGELFF,TGTGCCAGCAGTGACGGGGACACCGGGGAGCTGTTTTTT
TRBJ2-2,-,TRBV27,many,CASLRHGFRGELFF,TGTGCCAGTTTAAGACACGGGTTCCGCGGGGAGCTGTTTTTT
TRBJ1-6,-,TRBV14,-,CASSQAGFSPLHF,TGTGCCAGCAGCCAAGCAGGGTTTTCACCCCTCCACTTT
TRBJ1-1,TRBD1,TRBV7-9,-,CAISFGTGVRTDAFF,TGTGCCATCAGCTTCGGGACAGGGGTACGGACTGATGCTTTCTTT
TRBJ2-7,TRBD2,TRBV6-1,medium-sized,CASSEFPGLAGAEDF,TGTGCCAGCAGCGAATTTCCGGGACTAGCGGGAGCGGAGGACTTC
TRBJ1-2,-,TRBV4-1,many,CASSHQGQRASGYTF,TGCGCCAGCAGCCACCAGGGACAAAGGGCATCTGGCTACACCTTC
TRBJ1-1,-,TRBV6-1,few,CASSVAPMNTEAFF,TGTGCCAGCAGTGTTGCACCGATGAACACTGAAGCTTTCTTT
TRBJ1-1,TRBD1,TRBV28,many,CASTQPGQGNTEAFF,TGTGCCAGCACCCAACCGGGACAGGGGAACACTGAAGCTTTCTTT
TRBJ1-5,-,TRBV20-1,many,CSARGPLGQHF,TGCAGTGCTAGAGGTCCCTTGGGCCAGCATTTT
TRBJ2-4,TRBD2,TRBV13,many,CASSSNLAGPGGNIQYF,TGTGCCAGCAGCTCGAACCTAGCGGGACCGGGAGGAAACATTCAGTACTTC
TRBJ2-3,-,TRBV20-1,-,CSAYRADTQYF,TGCAGTGCTTACAGGGCGGATACGCAGTATTTT
TRBJ2-2,-,TRBV5-5,-,CASIHGGGVNTGELFF,TGTGCCAGCATCCACGGAGGGGGCGTAAACACCGGGGAGCTGTTTTTT
TRBJ1-3,TRBD1,TRBV7-9,many,CASRRSSIGQGYQIAGNTIYF,TGTGCCAGCCGAAGAAGTTCCATAGGACAGGGGTACCAGATCGCTGGAAACACCATATATTTT
TRBJ2-5,-,TRBV29-1,many,CSASTVQETQYF,TGCAGCGCCTCTACAGTACAAGAGACCCAGTACTTC
TRBJ2-5,TRBD1,TRBV5-1,many,CASSWTGFQETQYF,TGCGCCAGCAGCTGGACAGGGTTCCAAGAGACCCAGTACTTC